The present entry profiles one T cell receptor beta chain with its context. The V gene lost 0 bases and the J gene lost 5 bases, with 13 bases spanning the gap. The CDR3 covers 15 residues. Germline loops: CDR1 KGHSH, CDR2 LQKENI. The record originates from a study of blood T cell repertoires in COVID-19. Study at large: Collection of acute and convalescent COVID-19 samples took place in the United States, Italy and Spain. T cells, B-cell-depleted T cells, or PBMCs provided the cDNA or gDNA that served as material.

Original methodology: Amplification of reference gene primers was used by the study to estimate nucleated cell counts. Sequencing was performed with immunoSEQ multiplex PCR; in TCRdb, only in-frame clones are kept and a portion is missing. The V and J calls and the clone size are those of that table, but D and trimming were determined from the DNA. This sample has roughly 77,000 clones; roughly 89% occur once, and the top ten carry around 4.5%. V and J are TRBV18 and TRBJ2-5; a weak D match, TRBD1 (5 bases). This sequence originates from a man in his forties or fifties with active COVID-19. Sample: peripheral blood. The CDR3 sequence is CASSPPSRAGETQYF. In DNA form, the CDR3 reads TGTGCCAGCTCACCACCGTCCAGGGCAGGGGAGACCCAGTACTTC.